The rows below give T cell receptor beta chains drawn from one sample of a study of T cells in Graves' hyperthyroidism and ophthalmopathy. TCRdb recomputed calls from the multiplex PCR reads with MiXCR, one row per CDR3 protein. Here the sample spans 450,000 to 650,000 distinct CDR3 sequences, approximately 15% being singletons. Sequencing was done on a sample of blood. These receptors all come from a young woman with Graves' ophthalmopathy. Each CDR3 is given with its conserved first and last residue. D genes are given only for firm matches. Not every row has a clone size; where given, it reads once, few, many or a size class.

d_gene	j_gene	abundance	v_gene	CDR3nt	CDR3aa
.	TRBJ2-3	few	TRBV5-4	TGTGCCACTATGGAGGGGAGTAGCACAGATACGCAGTATTTT	CATMEGSSTDTQYF
.	TRBJ2-7	many	TRBV11-2	TGTGCCAGCAGCTTAGACAGGGTGAACGAGCAGTACTTC	CASSLDRVNEQYF
TRBD2	TRBJ2-5	.	TRBV4-2	TGTGCCAGCAGCCAGATTAGCGGGAGGTTGCAAGAGACCCAGTACTTC	CASSQISGRLQETQYF
.	TRBJ1-1	.	TRBV29-1	TGCAGCGTTGAAGGTAGCGATGCTGAAGCTTTCTTT	CSVEGSDAEAFF
.	TRBJ1-4	many	TRBV12-3/TRBV12-4	TGTGCCAGCACCAATCGGAGTCCTAATGAAAAACTGTTTTTT	CASTNRSPNEKLFF
TRBD1	TRBJ2-2	.	TRBV7-8	TGTGCCAGCAGCCCAAGGACAGGGGGCGGCGGCACCGGGGAGCTGTTTTTT	CASSPRTGGGGTGELFF
.	TRBJ1-1	.	TRBV29-1	TGCAGCGTTGTTAACACTGAAGCTTTCTTT	CSVVNTEAFF
.	TRBJ2-2	once	TRBV6-2/TRBV6-3	TGTGCCAGCTCGCCCCTCGGGGGCTTAAACGGGGAGCTGTTTTTT	CASSPLGGLNGELFF
.	TRBJ2-3	.	TRBV9	TGTGCCAGCAGCGTAGATTTAGGGGCATCTGGACAGTATTTT	CASSVDLGASGQYF
TRBD2	TRBJ2-1	few	TRBV11-2	TGTGCCAGCAGGCGACTAATCAGCGGGAGTCGATACAATGAGCAGTTCTTC	CASRRLISGSRYNEQFF
.	TRBJ2-5	.	TRBV14	TGTGCCAGCAGGCTGCCGGGCCCCAGCAGGGAGACCCAGTACTTC	CASRLPGPSRETQYF
.	TRBJ2-7	.	TRBV30	TGTGCCTGGAGTCCCCACCCGGGGGCGGCCTACGAGCAGTACTTC	CAWSPHPGAAYEQYF
.	TRBJ1-5	.	TRBV20-1	TGCAGTGCTAGACGATCAGGGGAGCAACAGCCCCAGCATTTT	CSARRSGEQQPQHF
.	TRBJ2-7	few	TRBV10-3	TGTGCCATCAGTGAGTCCGTAGGGACCTACGAGCAGTACTTC	CAISESVGTYEQYF
.	TRBJ2-3	many	TRBV12-3/TRBV12-4	TGTGCCAGCAGCCGACTCGGGCAGGGCGCAGATACGCAGTATTTT	CASSRLGQGADTQYF
.	TRBJ1-1	.	TRBV4-2	TGTGCCAGCAGCTGGGGGGCGGTAGCTTTCTTT	CASSWGAVAFF
.	TRBJ2-1	.	TRBV6-9	TGTGCCAGCAGTTACGAGGGGAGCTCCTACAGTGAGCAGTTCTTC	CASSYEGSSYSEQFF
TRBD2	TRBJ2-1	few	TRBV4-1	TGCGCCAGTACTCTACCTAGAGCGGGAGGACCACCTCCCTACAATGAGCAGTTCTTC	CASTLPRAGGPPPYNEQFF
.	TRBJ2-5	many	TRBV12-3/TRBV12-4	TGTGCCAGCGCCAGGCAGGAGACCCAGTACTTC	CASARQETQYF
TRBD2	TRBJ2-2	many	TRBV28	TGTGCCAGCAGCAGGACTAGCGGGTGGACCGGGGAGCTGTTTTTT	CASSRTSGWTGELFF
.	TRBJ1-2	.	TRBV19	TGTGCCAGTAGTATAGGCAGGCCAGCTAACTATGGCTACACCTTC	CASSIGRPANYGYTF
.	TRBJ1-2	many	TRBV12-5	TGTGCTAGTGGGGGTCTGGAGGATGGCTACACCTTC	CASGGLEDGYTF
.	TRBJ2-5	many	TRBV12-5	TGTGCTAGTGGTTTGGTATTTGAAGAGACCCAGTACTTC	CASGLVFEETQYF
.	TRBJ2-7	few	TRBV6-1	TGTGCCAGCAGTCGCCAACACACCCCCCCCACGAAGCAGTACTTC	CASSRQHTPPTKQYF
.	TRBJ2-1	many	TRBV7-9	TGTGCCAGCAGCTCGGACTGGGCCTACAATGAGCAGTTCTTC	CASSSDWAYNEQFF
.	TRBJ1-2	many	TRBV6-2/TRBV6-3	TGTGCCAGCGCGTCGGAGCCCAACAAGGCGCTTGGCTACACCTTC	CASASEPNKALGYTF
TRBD2	TRBJ2-5	few	TRBV14	TGTGCCAGCAGCCCACCCGTCCCCGGGACTAGCCCTGCCCAAGAGACCCAGTACTTC	CASSPPVPGTSPAQETQYF
.	TRBJ1-1	many	TRBV30	TGTGCCTGGAGTGTACTTAGGTCTGAAGCTTTCTTT	CAWSVLRSEAFF
.	TRBJ2-1	many	TRBV27	TGTGCCAGCAGTTTATCCATTTGGGGGCGCGATGAGCAGTTCTTC	CASSLSIWGRDEQFF
TRBD1	TRBJ2-7	many	TRBV13	TGTGCCAGCAGCTCTGGGACAGGGTATGTCTACTACGAGCAGTACTTC	CASSSGTGYVYYEQYF
.	TRBJ2-3	many	TRBV7-3	TGTGCCAGCAGCGATTATGGGTCAGATACGCAGTATTTT	CASSDYGSDTQYF
TRBD1	TRBJ1-5	many	TRBV7-9	TGTGCCAGCGAAGGGGGCGCCGGCAATCAGCCCCAGCATTTT	CASEGGAGNQPQHF
TRBD2	TRBJ2-1	many	TRBV6-2/TRBV6-3	TGTGCCAGCAGTACCCGACTAGCGGGAGGGCCTTTAGGCTCCTACAATGAGCAGTTCTTC	CASSTRLAGGPLGSYNEQFF
TRBD1	TRBJ2-1	.	TRBV7-9	TGTGCCAGCAGCGCCAGAACGGGACAGGGGGATGCTGAGCAGTTCTTC	CASSARTGQGDAEQFF
.	TRBJ2-5	few	TRBV6-1	TGTGCCAGCAGTGAAGCGAGCTGGGCCGAGACCCAGTACTTC	CASSEASWAETQYF
TRBD2	TRBJ2-7	many	TRBV3-1	TGTGCCAGCAGCCGAAGACTAGCGGGAAACGAGCAGTACTTC	CASSRRLAGNEQYF
.	TRBJ1-6	few	TRBV6-1	TGTGCCAGCAGTAACCCTAAAACGAGTAATTCACCCCTCCACTTT	CASSNPKTSNSPLHF
TRBD2	TRBJ2-1	many	TRBV3-1	TGTGCCAGCAGCCCTAGCGGGAGGTACTACAATGAGCAGTTCTTC	CASSPSGRYYNEQFF
.	TRBJ2-2	.	TRBV7-2	TGTGCCAGCAGCTCCTGGATCGTCGGGGAGCTGTTTTTT	CASSSWIVGELFF
.	TRBJ1-5	few	TRBV2	TGTGCCAGCAACCCTTTACGGGGGGGGGTAAGCAATCAGCCCCAGCATTTT	CASNPLRGGVSNQPQHF
.	TRBJ2-1	few	TRBV19	TGTGCCAGTAGTATAGGGAGGGGGCCCTACAATGAGCAGTTCTTC	CASSIGRGPYNEQFF
TRBD1	TRBJ2-1	many	TRBV6-1	TGTGCCAGCAGCGATGGACAGGGGGCCAATGAGCAGTTCTTC	CASSDGQGANEQFF
.	TRBJ1-5	many	TRBV7-9	TGTGCCAGCAGCCAACAGGGTTCTCAGCCCCAGCATTTT	CASSQQGSQPQHF
.	TRBJ1-2	.	TRBV4-1	TGCGCCAGCAGCCTACCTACTCGGGGTCTAACGGAGGGCTACACCTTC	CASSLPTRGLTEGYTF
TRBD1	TRBJ2-7	many	TRBV28	TGTGCCAGCAGAAGAGGGACAGGGACCTACGAGCAGTACTTC	CASRRGTGTYEQYF
TRBD1	TRBJ2-7	.	TRBV11-3	TGTGCCAGCAGCTTACGGGACAGCACCGGGTACGAGCAGTACTTC	CASSLRDSTGYEQYF
TRBD1	TRBJ2-1	many	TRBV7-8	TGTGCCAGCAGCTTAATCGGGACAGGGAATGAGCAGTTCTTC	CASSLIGTGNEQFF
.	TRBJ2-2	.	TRBV5-4	TGTGCCAGCAGCTTGGACTCCGGGGCTAGAGGGACCGGGGAGCTGTTTTTT	CASSLDSGARGTGELFF
.	TRBJ1-2	many	TRBV6-1	TGTGCCAGCAGTTACCGGGGCGGACCTAACTATGGCTACACCTTC	CASSYRGGPNYGYTF
TRBD1	TRBJ1-2	.	TRBV9	TGTGCCAGCAGCCCGGGGGCAGGGGGCTATGGCTACACCTTC	CASSPGAGGYGYTF
.	TRBJ2-1	many	TRBV12-5	TGTGCTAGTGGTTTGACCAGGACAGAGCAGTTCTTC	CASGLTRTEQFF
.	TRBJ2-3	.	TRBV30	TGTGCCTGGAGCCCCGGGACTGGACTTGATACGCAGTATTTT	CAWSPGTGLDTQYF
TRBD2	TRBJ2-7	many	TRBV3-1	TGTGCCATCTCCCGAACTAGCGGGTCTCCCTACGAGCAGTACTTC	CAISRTSGSPYEQYF
TRBD2	TRBJ2-3	few	TRBV19	TGTGCCAGTAGCCAAGTCTGGCTAGCGGGACCAGATACGCAGTATTTT	CASSQVWLAGPDTQYF